The 29 T cell receptor beta chains given below trace back to one sample, sequenced in a study of blood T cell repertoires in COVID-19. Sequenced by immunoSEQ multiplex PCR; TCRdb stores in-frame clones only, minus some. In the table there are 130,000 or so clones, approximately 70% of which are singletons. Source material: peripheral blood. Receptors originate from a woman in her sixties or seventies with acute or convalescent COVID-19.

This rearrangement joins TRBV19 to TRBJ2-3, with D maybe TRBD1 (6 bases). Between the trimmed V and J ends, which lost 4 bases and 4 bases, there was a span of 9 bases. Looked up from germline, CDR1 is LNHDA and CDR2 is SQIVND (reference sequence). This CDR3 is 13 amino acids long. The CDR3 spells CASSSTGPDTQYF. The CDR3, as DNA: TGTGCCAGTAGTAGTACAGGGCCAGATACGCAGTATTTT.

The genes are TRBV19 and TRBJ1-1; possibly TRBD1 for D (6 bases). Germline V lookup: CDR1 LNHDA, CDR2 SQIVND (reference sequence). The CDR3 loop spans 14 amino acids. Trimming stripped 5 bases from V and 1 base from J, with 11 bases between. The DNA of the CDR3 is TGTGCCAGTAGTTGGACAGTCCCGAACACTGAAGCTTTCTTT. Translating gives CASSWTVPNTEAFF. The whole variable domain, remainder taken from reference TRBV19 and TRBJ1-1, is DGGITQSPKYLFRKEGQNVTLSCEQNLNHDAMYWYRQDPGQGLRLIYYSQIVNDFQKGDIAEGYSVSREKKESFPLTVTSAQKNPTAFYLCASSWTVPNTEAFFGQGTRLTVV.

The chain recombines TRBV19 with TRBJ1-1; D is uncertain. CDR1 and CDR2 from the germline V gene are LNHDA and SQIVND (reference sequence). Trimming removed 7 bases at V and 1 base at J, with 4 bases between. The CDR3 loop spans 11 amino acids. CDR3 amino acids: CASNRNTEAFF. DNA for the CDR3: TGTGCCAGTAATCGGAACACTGAAGCTTTCTTT.

The chain uses TRBV6-4 and TRBJ2-4, with TRBD2 matching 15 bases. J gave up 0 bases and V 0 bases, and 6 bases lay outside the gene matches. CDR3 length equals 20 residues. Germline V gene sequence: CDR1 MRHNA, CDR2 SNTAGT. CDR3 bases: TGTGCCAGCAGTGACTCCGGGACTAGCGGGGGGATAGTAGCCAAAAACATTCAGTACTTC. Its translation is CASSDSGTSGGIVAKNIQYF.

This clone was seen a few times. One end of the junction varies from germline; a read error may be responsible. This rearrangement joins TRBV10-2 to TRBJ1-2; D might be TRBD1 (6 bases). The CDR3 covers 13 residues. Germline V gives CDR1 WSHSY, CDR2 SAAADI. CDR3 in DNA: TGCGCCAGCAGTGAGTCGACACAGGGAAGGCGCTCCTTC. It translates to CASSESTQGRRSF.

The table lists this clone with a few counts. V gene TRBV5-6 combines with J gene TRBJ2-7; 7 bases are shared with TRBD1. Germline V gives CDR1 SGHDT, CDR2 YYEEEE. This CDR3 contains 13 residues. With 4 bases clipped from V and 1 base from J, the junction kept 2 bases outside the gene matches. The CDR3 loop reads CASSGDSSYEQYF. The CDR3 bases are TGTGCCAGCAGCGGGGACAGTTCCTACGAGCAGTACTTC.

The rearrangement links TRBV24-1 to TRBJ2-3, with 7 bases aligning to TRBD1. The V segment lost 2 bases and the J segment 1 base; nucleotides outside the gene matches: 2. From germline, CDR1 is KGHDR and CDR2 SFDVKD. CDR3 length: 15 residues. CDR3 loop: CATSDYGTGTDTQYF. DNA for the CDR3: TGTGCCACCAGTGATTACGGGACAGGCACAGATACGCAGTATTTT.

V and J are TRBV4-3 and TRBJ2-5; 14 nucleotides agree with TRBD2. Germline trimming cut 2 bases from V and 4 bases from J; bases unmatched to any gene: 3. CDR1 is LGHNA, CDR2 YSLEER, per germline. The CDR3 runs to 16 residues. CDR3 residues: CASSQRGLAGAETQYF. CDR3 bases: TGCGCCAGCAGCCAACGGGGACTAGCGGGGGCAGAGACCCAGTACTTC.

The chain links TRBV3-1 (or the pseudogene TRBV3-2) to TRBJ1-2; TRBD1 might be the D (5 bases). V dropped 1 base and J dropped 7 bases, with 7 bases sitting between them. This CDR3 contains 12 residues. CDR1 and CDR2 (germline): LGHDT, YNNKEL (reference sequence). The CDR3 DNA sequence: TGTGCCAGCAGCCAAGGGAGGGGTGGCTACACCTTC. Amino acid sequence: CASSQGRGGYTF.

This clone came up a few times. V and J are TRBV6-5 and TRBJ1-3, with D perhaps matching TRBD1 (6 bases). This CDR3 is built from 13 residues. Trimming took off 8 bases at V and 9 bases at J, with 17 bases between the two ends. Germline-derived CDR1 and CDR2 are MNHEY and SVGAGI. The CDR3: CASQGQTGVTIYF. CDR3 in DNA: TGTGCCAGCCAGGGGCAGACCGGCGTCACCATATATTTT.

The chain combines TRBV2 with TRBJ1-5, with 7 bases that match TRBD1. Germline values: CDR1 SNHLY, CDR2 FYNNEI. Trimming at V came to 7 bases and at J to 2 bases, leaving 5 bases not matched to a gene. This CDR3 region has 14 residues. The CDR3 reads CASNQGEGNQPQHF. In nucleotides, the CDR3 is TGTGCCAGCAACCAGGGGGAGGGCAATCAGCCCCAGCATTTT.

This clone was counted between two and nine times. The chain recombines TRBV6-5 with TRBJ2-2, with 9 bases that match TRBD1. CDR1 and CDR2 (germline): MNHEY, SVGAGI. The CDR3 is made up of 15 amino acids. V was pared by 2 bases and J by 7 bases, with 5 bases of the junction left unmatched. The DNA of the CDR3 is TGTGCCAGCAGTTACCAGGACAGGGGATACGGGGAGCTGTTTTTT. It yields the protein CASSYQDRGYGELFF.

The rearrangement uses TRBV5-1 and TRBJ2-7, with TRBD1 identical over 8 bases. CDR1 and CDR2 (germline): SGHRS, YFSETQ. The CDR3 runs to 16 residues. Trimming removed 0 bases from V and 1 base from J; junction bases left unmatched: 6. In DNA, the CDR3 is TGCGCCAGCAGCTTGGTCCCGGACAGGGCATCCTACGAGCAGTACTTC. Translated, it gives CASSLVPDRASYEQYF.

This chain connects TRBV19 to TRBJ2-3, with D perhaps TRBD1 (6 bases). V lost 0 bases to trimming and J lost 1 base, with 8 bases between them. This CDR3 has 15 residues. CDR1 and CDR2 from the germline V gene are LNHDA and SQIVND (reference sequence). CDR3: CASSIEWTGTDTQYF. The DNA for the CDR3 is TGTGCCAGTAGTATAGAATGGACAGGCACAGATACGCAGTATTTT.

The chain links TRBV5-1 to TRBJ1-2; possibly TRBD1 for D (6 bases). The CDR3 contains 14 residues. Trimming cost V 4 bases and J 4 bases, with 14 bases left between them. The germline gives CDR1 SGHRS, CDR2 YFSETQ. DNA of the CDR3: TGCGCCAGCAGCCCCGGGGGGGGCACCTATGGCTACACCTTC. Translated: CASSPGGGTYGYTF. Drawing the rest from reference TRBV5-1 and TRBJ1-2, the complete variable domain is KAGVTQTPRYLIKTRGQQVTLSCSPISGHRSVSWYQQTPGQGLQFLFEYFSETQRNKGNFPGRFSGRQFSNSRSEMNVSTLELGDSALYLCASSPGGGTYGYTFGSGTRLTVV.

There are a few counts of this clone. This rearrangement joins TRBV5-1 to TRBJ1-2; 10 bases line up with TRBD1. V was clipped by 5 bases and J by 8 bases; unmatched bases: 9. This CDR3 has 14 residues. The V gene's germline CDR1 is SGHRS and CDR2 YFSETQ. As DNA, the CDR3 is TGCGCCAGCAGACCGAGACAGGGGGCGGGCGGCTACACCTTC. Translation gives CASRPRQGAGGYTF.

The chain recombines TRBV5-6 with TRBJ1-2; 9 nucleotides agree with TRBD1. CDR3 size: 14 residues. The V and J ends lost 4 bases and 2 bases, in that order; junction bases with no gene match: 3. From germline, CDR1 is SGHDT and CDR2 YYEEEE. The CDR3 is CASSKGQGNYGYTF. CDR3 sequence (DNA): TGTGCCAGCAGCAAAGGACAGGGGAACTATGGCTACACCTTC.

The chain joins TRBV5-1 to TRBJ1-4; TRBD1 matches at 7 bases. V was clipped by 2 bases and J by 8 bases; unmatched bases: 6. The CDR3 runs 14 residues. Germline V lookup: CDR1 SGHRS, CDR2 YFSETQ. CDR3 DNA: TGCGCCAGCAGCTTCCAGGGGGAGCGGGAAAAACTGTTTTTT. It codes for CASSFQGEREKLFF.

V usage is TRBV2 and J usage is TRBJ2-1; the match to TRBD2 covers 10 bases. The CDR3 covers 18 residues. The germline CDR1 and CDR2 sequences are SNHLY and FYNNEI. V lost 3 bases to trimming and J lost 6 bases; unmatched junction nucleotides: 14. This chain's CDR3 is CASSEASLAGVVLNEQFF. The CDR3 nucleotides are TGTGCCAGCAGTGAGGCAAGTCTAGCGGGAGTAGTTCTCAATGAGCAGTTCTTC. Full variable domain (rest looked up from reference TRBV2 and TRBJ2-1): EPEVTQTPSHQVTQMGQEVILRCVPISNHLYFYWYRQILGQKVEFLVSFYNNEISEKSEIFDDQFSVERPDGSNFTLKIRSTKLEDSAMYFCASSEASLAGVVLNEQFFGPGTRLTVL.

V and J are TRBV11-3 and TRBJ2-1, with 8 bases matching TRBD2. V lost 1 base, J lost 7 bases, and 3 bases stayed unmatched. The germline V gene encodes CDR1 SGHNT and CDR2 YENEEA. The CDR3 has 14 amino acids. In DNA form, the CDR3 reads TGTGCCAGCAGCTTAGCGCCGGGGGGGAATGAGCAGTTCTTC. This sequence encodes CASSLAPGGNEQFF.

This chain connects TRBV24-1 to TRBJ2-1, with 11 bases matching TRBD2. CDR3 length: 19 amino acids. Germline values: CDR1 KGHDR, CDR2 SFDVKD. The V segment lost 4 bases and the J segment 3 bases; nucleotides outside the gene matches: 13. The CDR3 nucleotides read TGTGCCACCAGTGAACGCCCGGGACTAGCGGCCCATCTCTACAATGAGCAGTTCTTC. This sequence encodes CATSERPGLAAHLYNEQFF.

The rearrangement links TRBV19 to TRBJ1-2, with TRBD1 as a possible D gene (6 bases). CDR3 size: 16 residues. CDR1 is LNHDA, CDR2 SQIVND, per germline (reference sequence). The V gene lost 3 bases and the J gene lost 6 bases, with 20 bases spanning the gap. Here the CDR3 DNA reads TGTGCCAGTAGTATTAGTGGCAGGGGCGGATTACATGGCTACACCTTC. Protein sequence: CASSISGRGGLHGYTF.

The CDR3 DNA follows: TGTGCCAGCAGCTCAGGGGGGAACACTGAAGCTTTCTTT. It is translated as CASSSGGNTEAFF. The chain has TRBV12-3 or TRBV12-4 and TRBJ1-1, with TRBD1 matching 7 bases. The CDR3 extends over 13 amino acids. V lost 6 bases, J lost 1 base, and 2 bases stayed unmatched.

The gene calls are TRBV5-4 and TRBJ2-1; 13 nucleotides agree with TRBD2. The germline CDR1 and CDR2 sequences are SGHNT and YYREEE (reference sequence). The CDR3 is 17 amino acids. Trimming took 3 bases from V and 4 from J; bases not matched to a gene: 7. DNA of the CDR3: TGTGCCAGCAGCTCCCGACTAGCGGGGGGTTCTTACAATGAGCAGTTCTTC. It encodes CASSSRLAGGSYNEQFF.

This clone came up a few times. V is TRBV14 and J is TRBJ1-4; 8 bases match TRBD1. V shed 4 bases, J shed 8 bases, and the junction held 3 bases outside the gene matches. In germline, CDR1 is SGHDN, CDR2 FVKESK. This CDR3 spans 13 amino acids. In nucleotides, the CDR3 is TGTGCCAGCAGCCGACAGGGGACCGAAAAACTGTTTTTT. This codes for CASSRQGTEKLFF.

Only a few counts were recorded for this clone. DNA for the CDR3: TGTGCCAGCAGTGAAACGGGCAGGGGGTCAGATACGCAGTATTTT. Encoded protein: CASSETGRGSDTQYF. V and J are TRBV2 and TRBJ2-3; TRBD1 aligns across 7 bases. Germline-derived CDR1 and CDR2 are SNHLY and FYNNEI. CDR3 length: 15 amino acids. V was pared by 2 bases and J by 4 bases, with 6 bases of the junction left unmatched. Using reference TRBV2 and TRBJ2-3 for the parts outside the CDR3, the full variable domain is EPEVTQTPSHQVTQMGQEVILRCVPISNHLYFYWYRQILGQKVEFLVSFYNNEISEKSEIFDDQFSVERPDGSNFTLKIRSTKLEDSAMYFCASSETGRGSDTQYFGPGTRLTVL.

This clone was detected a few times. J is TRBJ1-1 and V is TRBV6-2 or TRBV6-3; D is ambiguous. This CDR3 contains 13 residues. V shed 0 bases and J shed 1 base, with 3 bases lying between them. From germline, CDR1 is MNHEY and CDR2 SVGEGT. CDR3 amino acids: CASSYSRNTEAFF. The CDR3 DNA follows: TGTGCCAGCAGTTACTCGAGGAACACTGAAGCTTTCTTT.

The rearrangement uses TRBV13 and TRBJ2-3; D remains unclear. Germline assignment: CDR1 PRHDT and CDR2 FYEKMQ (reference sequence). V lost 5 bases and J 5 bases, leaving 5 bases between the germline ends. CDR3 length equals 11 residues. The chain's CDR3 is CASSPQDTQYF. CDR3 DNA sequence: TGTGCCAGCAGCCCACAAGATACGCAGTATTTT.

This clone occurred a few times. One end of the junction fails to match germline, which may point to a read error. The gene calls are TRBV7-2 and TRBJ2-7; 11 bases fit TRBD2. There are 16 residues in the CDR3. In germline, CDR1 is SGHTA, CDR2 FQGNSA. DNA of the CDR3: TGTGCCAGCACCCTACTAGCGGGGGTAATCTCCCACGAGCAGTACTTC. Protein product: CASTLLAGVISHEQYF. The full variable domain, with the rest looked up from reference TRBV7-2 and TRBJ2-7, is GAGVSQSPSNKVTEKGKDVELRCDPISGHTALYWYRQSLGQGLEFLIYFQGNSAPDKSGLPSDRFSAERTGGSVSTLTIQRTQQEDSAVYLCASTLLAGVISHEQYFGPGTRLTVT.